This T cell receptor (beta chain) was profiled in a study of glioma-infiltrating T cells. This CDR3 contains 12 residues. Germline CDR1 and CDR2: SEHNR and FQNEAQ (reference sequence). V lost 6 bases to trimming and J lost 0 bases, with 3 bases between them. Amplification of TCR alpha and beta CDR3 regions from RNA used iRepertoire nested multiplex PCR. TCRdb re-derived calls from the multiplex PCR reads in MiXCR, one entry per CDR3 protein. The repertoire has approximately 400,000 distinct CDR3 sequences, 41% of them found once; the top ten carry about 12%. The sample consisted of glioma tissue, nonneoplastic brain tissue, or PBMCs (not recorded which). The origin of this receptor is a human donor with low-grade glioma or glioblastoma, undergoing nonglioma brain surgery, or in good health (not recorded which). This sequence joins TRBV7-9 and TRBJ1-3; D gene ambiguous. CDR3 amino acids: CASRSSGNTIYF. The CDR3 region has the DNA TGTGCCAGCAGGAGCTCTGGAAACACCATATATTTT.